This note documents a single T cell receptor beta chain sequence. Its antigen is unknown. The time point was: newly diagnosed GD, antithyroid drugs for less than 3 months. Isolated PBMC RNA provided the starting material for the TCR library. The record originates from a study of regulatory T cells in long-lasting Graves disease. Study observations and caveats: Repertoires from persistent disease leaned toward TRBV28, TRBJ1-2 and TRBJ2-5.

Building of the TCR beta libraries involved iRepertoire HTBI primers and Arm-PCR of CDR3 regions. TCRdb ran MiXCR on the multiplex PCR reads and lists one entry per CDR3 protein. The table has 350,000 to 550,000 distinct CDR3 sequences, around 15% seen once. Trimming at V came to 2 bases and at J to 2 bases, leaving 8 bases not matched to a gene. Germline CDR1 and CDR2: SNHLY and FYNNEI. The CDR3 has 16 residues. Another study also made use of these data, one on T cells in Graves' hyperthyroidism and ophthalmopathy.

This specimen consisted of peripheral blood mononuclear cells (PBMCs), obtained at new diagnosis, from a patient treated with antithyroid drugs. The clonotype was recovered from a woman between 50 and 59 years old with Graves disease. The V call is TRBV2, the J call TRBJ2-5, with TRBD1 matching 7 bases. The CDR3: CASSEKGAGWQETQYF. CDR3 DNA: TGTGCCAGCAGTGAAAAGGGGGCAGGGTGGCAAGAGACCCAGTACTTC.